The source of this TCR beta chain is a study of blood T cell repertoires in COVID-19. Original data processing: By means of reference gene primer amplification, nucleated cell counts were estimated. Using immunoSEQ multiplex PCR, the repertoire was profiled, and TCRdb retains in-frame clones only, with some absent. Clone size and V and J calls were adopted from that table, with D and trimming inferred from the DNA. The sample consists of fewer than 200,000 clones, around four fifths of them appearing once. The CDR3 is made up of 12 amino acids. The ends were cut back, 10 bases at V and 5 bases at J, with 14 bases in the middle. Germline assignment: CDR1 SNHLY and CDR2 FYNNEI. Seattle patient enrollment occurred during active infection, with longitudinal follow-up thereafter.

The source material was peripheral blood. The gene calls are TRBV2 and TRBJ1-2, with D hard to call. The source is an elderly woman with COVID-19, enrolled during active disease. The CDR3 spells CATTGSGYGYTF. The DNA of the CDR3 is TGTGCCACCACGGGGTCAGGTTATGGCTACACCTTC.